The 22 T cell receptor beta chains reported below all come from one sample, sequenced in a study. Assay: immunoSEQ multiplex PCR; the TCRdb copy retains only in-frame clones and omits some. This table holds 40,000 to 55,000 clones, over 90% found once. Input material: PBMCs. These receptors were collected from a man aged 40-49 years with rheumatoid arthritis.

The chain has TRBV7-2 and TRBJ2-7; 9 bases align to TRBD1. The CDR3 contains 15 residues. V was clipped by 0 bases and J by 5 bases; unmatched bases: 5. CDR1 SGHTA and CDR2 FQGNSA come from the germline V gene. CDR3 nucleotide sequence: TGTGCCAGCAGCTTAGCCCCGGGACAGGGCGACGAGCAGTACTTC. Protein: CASSLAPGQGDEQYF.

The CDR3 protein is CASSQRAGELFF. The DNA of the CDR3 is TGTGCCAGCAGTCAGCGGGCCGGGGAGCTGTTTTTT. J is TRBJ2-2 and V is TRBV7-3; possibly TRBD2 for D (6 bases). Germline values: CDR1 SGHTA, CDR2 FQGTGA. V lost 6 bases and J lost 6, with 8 bases in between. The CDR3 length is 12 residues.

In its sample, this clone was seen once. The chain uses TRBV6-2 or TRBV6-3 and TRBJ1-1; D is perhaps TRBD1 (6 bases). V was cut by 2 bases and J by 3 bases, with 13 bases left in between. This CDR3 comprises 15 residues. CDR1 MNHEY and CDR2 SVGEGT come from the germline V gene. The CDR3 is CASSYPRGGDTEAFF. DNA for the CDR3: TGTGCCAGCAGTTACCCGAGAGGGGGGGACACTGAAGCTTTCTTT.

This clone has just one count. The gene calls are TRBV7-3 and TRBJ2-5, with TRBD2 as a possible D gene (5 bases). The CDR3 spans 14 residues. V was pared by 3 bases and J by 4 bases, with 12 bases between. Germline V lookup: CDR1 SGHTA, CDR2 FQGTGA. The CDR3 protein is CASSFEGYGETQYF. CDR3 nucleotides: TGTGCCAGCAGCTTTGAGGGATACGGAGAGACCCAGTACTTC.

The chain joins TRBV27 to TRBJ1-1; no clear D gene. V lost 2 bases, J lost 5 bases, and 12 bases lay in between. This CDR3 is 14 amino acids long. CDR1 and CDR2 from the germline V gene are MNHEY and SMNVEV (reference sequence). CDR3 DNA sequence: TGTGCCAGCAGTTTACGGGCCCCAAGGACTGAAGCTTTCTTT. It encodes CASSLRAPRTEAFF.

The genes are TRBV7-3 and TRBJ2-2, with D perhaps given as TRBD1 or TRBD2 (5 bases each). CDR3 length equals 15 residues. The V and J ends lost 3 bases and 0 bases respectively, with 8 bases between them. CDR1 and CDR2 from the germline V gene are SGHTA and FQGTGA. The CDR3 sequence is CASSFTGPNTGELFF. As DNA, the CDR3 is TGTGCCAGCAGCTTTACGGGACCGAACACCGGGGAGCTGTTTTTT.

The rearrangement joins TRBV5-4 to TRBJ1-4; D is perhaps TRBD1 (6 bases). CDR1 and CDR2 (germline): SGHNT, YYREEE (reference sequence). This CDR3 has 15 residues. Trimming removed 7 bases at V and 10 bases at J, with 23 bases between. The CDR3, as DNA: TGTGCCAGCCGCGAAGCCCCAGGGGAAAGCGGAAAACTGTTTTTT. It encodes CASREAPGESGKLFF.

The chain combines TRBV28 with TRBJ1-3; D remains unclear. This CDR3 spans 15 amino acids. Trimming shortened V by 3 bases and J by 0 bases, and 9 bases separated the two germline ends. Germline V lookup: CDR1 MDHEN, CDR2 SYDVKM. CDR3 coding DNA: TGTGCCAGCAGTTTTTGGGCCATCTCTGGAAACACCATATATTTT. Translated, it gives CASSFWAISGNTIYF.

The gene calls are TRBV6-5 and TRBJ1-1, with 7 bases fitting TRBD1. This CDR3 has 14 residues. Trimming took 8 bases from V and 1 from J; bases not matched to a gene: 7. The V gene's germline CDR1 is MNHEY and CDR2 SVGAGI. CDR3 protein: CASSSGTANTEAFF. The CDR3 nucleotides read TGTGCCAGCTCCTCCGGGACAGCGAACACTGAAGCTTTCTTT.

The chain combines TRBV28 with TRBJ1-2, with TRBD1 as a possible D gene (6 bases). The CDR3 length is 13 residues. In germline, CDR1 is MDHEN, CDR2 SYDVKM. Trimming removed 5 bases from V and 2 bases from J, with 9 bases in between. DNA of the CDR3: TGTGCCAGCAGTCCACAGGGAAACTATGGCTACACCTTC. Translation: CASSPQGNYGYTF.

The chain carries TRBV11-2 and TRBJ2-1; TRBD2 agrees at 14 bases. There are 17 residues in the CDR3. V trimming: 4 bases; J trimming: 1 base; junction bases outside the gene matches: 3. CDR1 is SGHAT, CDR2 FQNNGV, per germline. The CDR3 region is CASSSRLAGGSYNEQFF. The CDR3 nucleotides are TGTGCCAGCAGCTCTAGACTAGCGGGGGGGTCCTACAATGAGCAGTTCTTC.

The rearrangement joins TRBV15 to TRBJ2-7, with D unresolved. The CDR3 extends over 12 amino acids. V shed 5 bases and J shed 2 bases, with 7 bases lying between them. The germline V gene has CDR1 LNHNV and CDR2 YYDKDF (reference sequence). The CDR3 loop is CATSPSTYEQYF. The CDR3 region has the DNA TGTGCCACCAGCCCCTCCACCTACGAGCAGTACTTC.

The chain recombines TRBV9 with TRBJ1-2; 11 bases map to TRBD1. The CDR3 contains 14 residues. CDR1 is SGDLS and CDR2 is YYNGEE in the germline V gene. V lost 4 bases, J lost 3 bases, and 2 bases stayed unmatched. The CDR3 DNA reads TGTGCCAGCAGCACGGGACAGGGGGACTATGGCTACACCTTC. Protein sequence: CASSTGQGDYGYTF. Filled out from reference TRBV9 and TRBJ1-2, the complete variable domain reads DSGVTQTPKHLITATGQRVTLRCSPRSGDLSVYWYQQSLDQGLQFLIQYYNGEERAKGNILERFSAQQFPDLHSELNLSSLELGDSALYFCASSTGQGDYGYTFGSGTRLTVV.

The gene calls are TRBV7-9 and TRBJ2-1, with D perhaps matching TRBD1 (5 bases). V dropped 5 bases and J dropped 2 bases, with 13 bases sitting between them. Germline lookup yields CDR1 SEHNR and CDR2 FQNEAQ (reference sequence). CDR3 length: 15 residues. CDR3 protein: CASSRQPTAYNEQFF. CDR3 DNA: TGTGCCAGCAGCCGACAACCGACAGCCTACAATGAGCAGTTCTTC.

This clone was recorded once. The chain is built from TRBV19 and TRBJ1-2; TRBD1 aligns across 9 bases. V gave up 6 bases and J gave up 2 bases; unmatched junction bases: 7. The CDR3 has 15 residues. The germline V gene has CDR1 LNHDA and CDR2 SQIVND (reference sequence). This CDR3 reads CASSIRQGVNYGYTF. The CDR3 coding sequence is TGTGCCAGTAGCATCCGACAGGGGGTAAACTATGGCTACACCTTC. The full variable domain, completed using reference TRBV19 and TRBJ1-2, is DGGITQSPKYLFRKEGQNVTLSCEQNLNHDAMYWYRQDPGQGLRLIYYSQIVNDFQKGDIAEGYSVSREKKESFPLTVTSAQKNPTAFYLCASSIRQGVNYGYTFGSGTRLTVV.

The V and J genes are TRBV5-6 and TRBJ1-1; D remains ambiguous. Germline V lookup: CDR1 SGHDT, CDR2 YYEEEE. The V gene lost 0 bases and the J gene lost 3 bases, with 9 bases spanning the gap. The CDR3 contains 14 residues. CDR3 sequence (DNA): TGTGCCAGCAGCTTGGCTTCTCGACACACTGAAGCTTTCTTT. It encodes CASSLASRHTEAFF. Combining the CDR3 with reference TRBV5-6 and TRBJ1-1 gives the whole variable domain DAGVTQSPTHLIKTRGQQVTLRCSPKSGHDTVSWYQQALGQGPQFIFQYYEEEERQRGNFPDRFSGHQFPNYSSELNVNALLLGDSALYLCASSLASRHTEAFFGQGTRLTVV.

The chain uses TRBV29-1 and TRBJ2-2, with 10 bases that match TRBD2. V was pared by 4 bases and J by 7 bases, with 6 bases of the junction left unmatched. CDR1 is SQVTM and CDR2 is ANQGSEA in the germline V gene. This CDR3 comprises 14 residues. Here the CDR3 DNA reads TGCAGCGTTGCCCTAGCGGGGGCCATCGGGGAGCTGTTTTTT. As protein: CSVALAGAIGELFF.

V gene TRBV30 combines with J gene TRBJ2-2; possibly TRBD1 for D (6 bases). The CDR3 has 14 residues. CDR1 is GTSNPN, CDR2 SVGIG, per germline (reference sequence). The V and J ends lost 2 bases and 7 bases respectively, with 14 bases between them. CDR3 loop: CAWSTYRDIGELFF. The CDR3 DNA sequence: TGTGCCTGGAGTACTTACAGGGATATCGGGGAGCTGTTTTTT.

CDR3 residues: CATSDLRTYNEQFF. CDR3 nucleotides: TGTGCCACCAGTGATTTGAGGACTTACAATGAGCAGTTCTTC. J is TRBJ2-1 and V is TRBV24-1, with D tentatively TRBD2 (5 bases). Trimming took 0 bases from V and 4 from J, leaving 6 bases between them. Per the germline V gene, CDR1 is KGHDR and CDR2 is SFDVKD. CDR3 length equals 14 residues.

This rearrangement joins TRBV24-1 to TRBJ2-7; no clear D gene. V was pared by 11 bases and J by 1 base, with 2 bases between. Germline V lookup: CDR1 KGHDR, CDR2 SFDVKD. The CDR3 has 9 amino acids. CDR3 in amino acids: CARSYEQYF. Here the CDR3 DNA reads TGTGCCAGGTCCTACGAGCAGTACTTC.

The chain couples TRBV6-2 or TRBV6-3 to TRBJ2-3, with no clear D. Germline V gene sequence: CDR1 MNHEY, CDR2 SVGEGT. Trimming removed 5 bases at V and 2 bases at J, with 14 bases between. The CDR3 contains 15 residues. The CDR3 protein is CASSPGGRNTDTQYF. In nucleotides, the CDR3 is TGTGCCAGCAGTCCAGGCGGACGTAACACAGATACGCAGTATTTT.

This chain links TRBV5-1 with TRBJ2-7; 8 positions match TRBD1. From germline, CDR1 is SGHRS and CDR2 YFSETQ. V shed 2 bases, J shed 3 bases, and the junction held 7 bases outside the gene matches. CDR3 length equals 15 residues. CDR3 sequence reads: CASSFQDRDLYEQYF. The CDR3 nucleotides read TGCGCCAGCAGCTTTCAGGACAGGGACCTCTACGAGCAGTACTTC.